The 16 T cell receptor beta chains below were found in one sample sequenced in a study of blood T cell repertoires in COVID-19. The protocol was immunoSEQ multiplex PCR, while the TCRdb copy is restricted to in-frame clones and leaves out a portion. Of approximately 500,000 clones listed, around 85% were seen once; the top ten hold about 3.2%. The source material was peripheral blood. The receptors here all came from a human donor in a cohort sampled during active COVID-19.

This sequence joins TRBV25-1 and TRBJ2-5, with TRBD2 matching over 10 bases. The V segment lost 3 bases and the J segment 5 bases; nucleotides outside the gene matches: 9. The CDR3 spans 16 residues. Per germline, CDR1 MGHDK and CDR2 SYGVNS. The CDR3 bases are TGTGCCAGCAGTGATCTAGCGGGAGCGATAGCGGAGACCCAGTACTTC. This gives the protein CASSDLAGAIAETQYF.

J is TRBJ1-2 and V is TRBV5-1; a possible D gene is TRBD1 (6 bases). CDR1 SGHRS and CDR2 YFSETQ come from the germline V gene. There are 13 residues in the CDR3. The V and J ends lost 4 bases and 4 bases respectively, with 11 bases between them. CDR3 sequence reads: CASSLTGSYGYTF. CDR3 DNA: TGCGCCAGCAGCCTTACAGGGAGCTATGGCTACACCTTC.

The rearrangement links TRBV19 to TRBJ1-6; 9 bases are shared with TRBD1. There are 15 residues in the CDR3. J lost 1 base, V lost 5 bases, and 0 bases had no gene match. The germline V gene has CDR1 LNHDA and CDR2 SQIVND (reference sequence). CDR3 in amino acids: CASSDRGSYNSPLHF. The CDR3 region has the DNA TGTGCCAGTAGTGACAGGGGGTCCTATAATTCACCCCTCCACTTT.

The V call is TRBV24-1, the J call TRBJ2-5; no firm D call. Trimming left V 0 bases short and J 3 bases short, with 13 bases between. The germline V gene has CDR1 KGHDR and CDR2 SFDVKD. This CDR3 is built from 16 residues. The CDR3 here is CATSDLRRGVKETQYF. CDR3 bases: TGTGCCACCAGTGATTTGCGCAGAGGAGTCAAAGAGACCCAGTACTTC.

The chain combines TRBV28 with TRBJ1-1; 9 nucleotides align to TRBD1. CDR1 and CDR2 from the germline V gene are MDHEN and SYDVKM. Unmatched junction bases numbered 10, after V lost 10 bases and J lost 4 bases. The CDR3 consists of 14 residues. The CDR3 nucleotides are TGTGCCACCCACGGGGGACAGGGTATCACTGAAGCTTTCTTT. Amino acid sequence: CATHGGQGITEAFF.

The CDR3 DNA sequence: TGTGCCAGCAGCCTGGGAGGTCCGACCTACTACGGTACGCAGTATTTT. Its protein product is CASSLGGPTYYGTQYF. The chain carries TRBV11-3 and TRBJ2-3, with a weak D call TRBD2 (6 bases). Trimming took 5 bases from V and 8 from J, leaving 23 bases between them. The CDR3 covers 16 residues. Germline CDR1 is SGHNT and CDR2 is YENEEA.

This clone was seen a few times. This rearrangement joins TRBV28 to TRBJ1-5; 7 positions agree with TRBD1. Per the germline V gene, CDR1 is MDHEN and CDR2 is SYDVKM. After removal of 8 bases from V and 3 bases from J, the junction contained 7 bases not matched to a gene. The CDR3 is 14 residues long. The CDR3 nucleotides read TGTGCCAGCGCTTCGGGACAGATCAATCAGCCCCAGCATTTT. This gives the protein CASASGQINQPQHF. The entire variable domain, with the rest obtained from reference TRBV28 and TRBJ1-5, is as follows: DVKVTQSSRYLVKRTGEKVFLECVQDMDHENMFWYRQDPGLGLRLIYFSYDVKMKEKGDIPEGYSVSREKKERFSLILESASTNQTSMYLCASASGQINQPQHFGDGTRLSIL.

The V gene is TRBV6-5, the J gene TRBJ2-7, with a tentative D call TRBD1 (6 bases). In germline, CDR1 is MNHEY, CDR2 SVGAGI. The V end lost 2 bases, the J end lost 0 bases, and 14 bases lay between the germline ends. CDR3 length: 16 residues. The CDR3, as DNA: TGTGCCAGCAGTTACGGGGGCAGTGATAGCTCCTACGAGCAGTACTTC. Translating it yields CASSYGGSDSSYEQYF.

The chain carries TRBV28 and TRBJ1-5, with D perhaps matching TRBD1 (5 bases). Germline V gene sequence: CDR1 MDHEN, CDR2 SYDVKM. V dropped 5 bases and J dropped 8 bases, with 16 bases sitting between them. This CDR3 contains 14 residues. The CDR3 DNA reads as TGTGCCAGCAGTGCCCCGGGGGGAGGTGAGCCCCAGCATTTT. Amino acids: CASSAPGGGEPQHF. The entire variable domain, with the rest obtained from reference TRBV28 and TRBJ1-5, is as follows: DVKVTQSSRYLVKRTGEKVFLECVQDMDHENMFWYRQDPGLGLRLIYFSYDVKMKEKGDIPEGYSVSREKKERFSLILESASTNQTSMYLCASSAPGGGEPQHFGDGTRLSIL.

The chain is built from TRBV5-4 and TRBJ1-4, with unresolved D. Germline-derived CDR1 and CDR2 are SGHNT and YYREEE (reference sequence). The CDR3 runs to 14 residues. Trimming pared 4 bases from V and 4 bases from J, leaving 11 bases between. Written as DNA, the CDR3 is TGTGCCAGCAGCCCAAAGGGAGTTAATGAAAAACTGTTTTTT. Encoded protein: CASSPKGVNEKLFF.

This clone was seen a single time. The chain has TRBV7-3 and TRBJ2-5, with D maybe TRBD2 (6 bases). V was trimmed by 0 bases and J by 7 bases, leaving 9 bases between them. Per the germline V gene, CDR1 is SGHTA and CDR2 is FQGTGA. The CDR3 consists of 13 residues. The CDR3 region is CASSLTQAGTQYF. The CDR3 DNA reads as TGTGCCAGCAGCTTAACTCAAGCGGGGACCCAGTACTTC. Together with reference TRBV7-3 and TRBJ2-5, the CDR3 gives the full variable domain: GAGVSQTPSNKVTEKGKYVELRCDPISGHTALYWYRQSLGQGPEFLIYFQGTGAADDSGLPNDRFFAVRPEGSVSTLKIQRTERGDSAVYLCASSLTQAGTQYFGPGTRLLVL.

This chain joins TRBV5-6 and TRBJ1-2; 7 bases fit TRBD1. Germline CDR1 reads SGHDT; CDR2 reads YYEEEE. The length of the CDR3 is 18 residues. V dropped 3 bases and J dropped 5; count of bases not matched to a gene: 19. The CDR3: CASSSNPQGRRTSYGYTF. The DNA of the CDR3 is TGTGCCAGCAGCTCCAATCCACAGGGGAGGAGGACTTCGTATGGCTACACCTTC.

The V call is TRBV14, the J call TRBJ2-7, with D uncertain. The germline V gene has CDR1 SGHDN and CDR2 FVKESK. The CDR3 is 11 amino acids. V was cut by 0 bases and J by 8 bases, with 5 bases left in between. The CDR3 region has the DNA TGTGCCAGCAGCCAAGACCTACAGCAGTACTTC. As protein: CASSQDLQQYF.

This sequence joins TRBV4-2 and TRBJ2-7; 11 bases fit TRBD2. The CDR3 sequence is 16 residues long. The V segment lost 0 bases and the J segment 3 bases; nucleotides outside the gene matches: 4. Germline V gene data show CDR1 as LGHNA and CDR2 as YNFKEQ. The CDR3 spells CASSQDELAGDYEQYF. In nucleotides, the CDR3 is TGTGCCAGCAGCCAAGATGAACTAGCGGGAGACTACGAGCAGTACTTC.

The rearrangement uses TRBV19 and TRBJ1-2; D is undetermined. The V gene's germline CDR1 is LNHDA and CDR2 SQIVND (reference sequence). CDR3 length: 14 residues. V was cut by 5 bases and J by 3 bases, with 13 bases left in between. DNA for the CDR3: TGTGCCAGTAGTCTAAACCGGGATGACTATGGCTACACCTTC. Protein sequence: CASSLNRDDYGYTF.

This clone was detected only a few times. The chain joins TRBV27 to TRBJ2-2, with a weak D call TRBD2 (6 bases). This CDR3 region has 15 residues. Trimming left V 4 bases short and J 2 bases short, with 11 bases between. From germline, CDR1 is MNHEY and CDR2 SMNVEV (reference sequence). The CDR3 bases are TGTGCCAGCAGTTGGAGGGGCTTAAACACCGGGGAGCTGTTTTTT. As protein: CASSWRGLNTGELFF.